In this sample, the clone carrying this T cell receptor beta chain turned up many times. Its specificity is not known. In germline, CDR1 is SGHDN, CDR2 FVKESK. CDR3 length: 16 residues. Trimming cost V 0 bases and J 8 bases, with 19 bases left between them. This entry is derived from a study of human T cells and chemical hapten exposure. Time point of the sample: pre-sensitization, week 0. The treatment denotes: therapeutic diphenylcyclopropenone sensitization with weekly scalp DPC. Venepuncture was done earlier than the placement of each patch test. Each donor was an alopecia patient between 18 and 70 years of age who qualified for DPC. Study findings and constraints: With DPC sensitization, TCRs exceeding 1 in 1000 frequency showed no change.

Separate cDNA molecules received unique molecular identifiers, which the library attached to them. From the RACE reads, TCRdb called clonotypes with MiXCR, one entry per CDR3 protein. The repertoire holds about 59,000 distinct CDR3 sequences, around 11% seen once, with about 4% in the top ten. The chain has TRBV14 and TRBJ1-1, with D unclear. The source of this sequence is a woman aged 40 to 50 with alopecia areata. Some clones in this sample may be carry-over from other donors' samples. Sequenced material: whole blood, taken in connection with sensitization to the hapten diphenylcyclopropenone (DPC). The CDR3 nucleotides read TGTGCCAGCAGCCAAGAGTTCCCCCCGCTTGGCTTCGAAGCTTTCTTT. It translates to CASSQEFPPLGFEAFF.